A single sample is the source of the 24 T cell receptor beta chains below, sequenced in a study of shared clonotypes between healthy human individuals. TCRdb's table, derived via immunoSEQ multiplex PCR, lists solely in-frame clones and lacks some. The profile shows 850,000 to 1,200,000 clones, about 77% of them singletons. Sample: memory CD4+ T cells sorted from blood. Subset specified: CD45RA-negative fraction. These receptors all come from a man aged 18-30 years in good health.

This clone occurred once. J is TRBJ2-7 and V is TRBV6-1; 12 bases line up with TRBD1. The CDR3 consists of 13 residues. V dropped 8 bases and J dropped 7; count of bases not matched to a gene: 6. In germline, CDR1 is MNHNS, CDR2 SASEGT. CDR3 DNA: TGTGCCAGCTGGGGACAGGGGGCGGGAGAGCAGTACTTC. Translating gives CASWGQGAGEQYF.

V usage is TRBV28 and J usage is TRBJ2-3; 10 bases align to TRBD1. Germline CDR1 and CDR2: MDHEN and SYDVKM. Losses at the gene ends were 2 bases for V and 8 bases for J; bases not matched to a gene: 7. The length of the CDR3 is 15 residues. The CDR3 DNA sequence: TGTGCCAGCAGTTTAAGGGACAGGGGAGGAGGTACGCAGTATTTT. This translates into CASSLRDRGGGTQYF.

Comment on this clone: Other DNA sequences in the same sample also yield this CDR3. The V and J genes are TRBV19 and TRBJ1-1; 7 bases line up with TRBD1. Trimming at V came to 8 bases and at J to 0 bases, leaving 3 bases not matched to a gene. CDR1 and CDR2 (germline): LNHDA, SQIVND (reference sequence). The CDR3 has 13 amino acids. In DNA form, the CDR3 reads TGTGCCAGTTCGGGACAGCTGAACACTGAAGCTTTCTTT. This gives the protein CASSGQLNTEAFF.

The chain couples TRBV5-1 to TRBJ2-3, with TRBD2 as a possible D gene (5 bases). V was pared by 0 bases and J by 2 bases, with 13 bases between. The CDR3 has 16 residues. The V gene's germline CDR1 is SGHRS and CDR2 YFSETQ. For the CDR3, the DNA is TGCGCCAGCAGCTTGGGGCGGGCGGATTACACAGATACGCAGTATTTT. Amino acid sequence: CASSLGRADYTDTQYF.

This chain uses TRBV5-6 with TRBJ1-4, with TRBD1 identical over 8 bases. Trimming removed 3 bases from V and 4 bases from J; junction bases left unmatched: 8. The CDR3 covers 16 residues. CDR1 is SGHDT, CDR2 YYEEEE, per germline. CDR3 sequence (DNA): TGTGCCAGCAGCTATAGCCAGGGGGCCTTTAATGAAAAACTGTTTTTT. Its translation: CASSYSQGAFNEKLFF.

In its sample, this clone was seen once. This chain links TRBV14 with TRBJ1-4; 7 positions match TRBD1. There are 16 residues in the CDR3. Germline V gene lookup returns CDR1 SGHDN and CDR2 FVKESK. The ends lost 4 bases at V and 4 bases at J; junction bases unmatched: 9. Here the CDR3 reads CASSRQTGQYNEKLFF. CDR3 bases: TGTGCCAGCAGCCGTCAGACGGGACAGTATAATGAAAAACTGTTTTTT.

The chain links TRBV6-5 to TRBJ1-2; TRBD1 is a possible D gene (5 bases). The CDR3 spans 13 residues. Germline V gene data show CDR1 as MNHEY and CDR2 as SVGAGI. Trimming pared 2 bases from V and 3 bases from J, leaving 7 bases between. The CDR3 protein is CASSYKGYYGYTF. The CDR3 region has the DNA TGTGCCAGCAGTTACAAGGGGTACTATGGCTACACCTTC.

J is TRBJ2-3 and V is TRBV20-1; D not certain. This CDR3 has 11 amino acids. The V and J ends lost 5 bases and 0 bases respectively, with 3 bases between them. From germline, CDR1 is DFQATT and CDR2 SNEGSKA (reference sequence). In DNA, the CDR3 is TGCAGTGCTGATAGCACAGATACGCAGTATTTT. It encodes CSADSTDTQYF.

The gene calls are TRBV19 and TRBJ2-3, with D maybe TRBD2 (6 bases). CDR1 and CDR2 (germline): LNHDA, SQIVND (reference sequence). The CDR3 sequence is 19 residues long. The germline V and J ends were trimmed by 5 bases and 0 bases, with 24 bases remaining between them. The CDR3 loop is CASSSQRFGRGTSTDTQYF. The CDR3 DNA follows: TGTGCCAGTAGTTCACAAAGGTTTGGGCGCGGGACTAGCACAGATACGCAGTATTTT. Full variable domain (missing parts from reference TRBV19 and TRBJ2-3): DGGITQSPKYLFRKEGQNVTLSCEQNLNHDAMYWYRQDPGQGLRLIYYSQIVNDFQKGDIAEGYSVSREKKESFPLTVTSAQKNPTAFYLCASSSQRFGRGTSTDTQYFGPGTRLTVL.

This clone was observed a single time. V is TRBV21-1 and J is TRBJ1-4. TRBV21-1 is a pseudogene locus. This CDR3 comprises 15 residues. CDR3 protein: CASSTPGPFNEKLFF. The CDR3 region has the DNA TGTGCCAGCAGCACTCCGGGACCGTTTAATGAAAAACTGTTTTTT.

This clone has more than one count but fewer than ten. The J gene is TRBJ1-6, the V gene TRBV10-3; 9 nucleotides line up with TRBD1. Germline CDR1 ENHRY, CDR2 SYGVKD. The junction had 8 bases not matched to a gene; V was cut back by 5 bases and J by 3 bases. This CDR3 has 17 residues. Here the CDR3 reads CAISLGQGKGYNSPLHF. CDR3 nucleotide sequence: TGTGCCATCAGTCTCGGACAGGGGAAAGGCTATAATTCACCCCTCCACTTT.

V is TRBV6-1 and J is TRBJ1-1; the D is unclear. Trimming cost V 3 bases and J 4 bases, with 12 bases left between them. This CDR3 contains 14 residues. From germline, CDR1 is MNHNS and CDR2 SASEGT. CDR3 residues: CASSEYLGSTEAFF. The CDR3 DNA follows: TGTGCCAGCAGTGAGTACCTCGGGAGCACTGAAGCTTTCTTT.

The chain links TRBV14 to TRBJ2-7; D is undetermined. This CDR3 comprises 13 residues. CDR1 SGHDN and CDR2 FVKESK come from the germline V gene. Trimming took 4 bases from V and 0 from J, leaving 7 bases between them. CDR3 residues: CASSPFSSYEQYF. CDR3 DNA: TGTGCCAGCAGCCCTTTTAGCTCCTACGAGCAGTACTTC.

The CDR3 sequence is CASSLRDRTGELFF. The CDR3 DNA reads TGTGCCAGCAGCTTAAGGGACCGCACCGGGGAGCTGTTTTTT. The V and J genes are TRBV7-3 and TRBJ2-2; D might be TRBD1 or TRBD2, each matching 5 bases. V was cut by 1 base and J by 4 bases, with 7 bases left in between. The CDR3 is 14 residues long. Per germline, CDR1 SGHTA and CDR2 FQGTGA. The full variable domain, in which reference TRBV7-3 and TRBJ2-2 provide the parts outside the CDR3, is GAGVSQTPSNKVTEKGKYVELRCDPISGHTALYWYRQSLGQGPEFLIYFQGTGAADDSGLPNDRFFAVRPEGSVSTLKIQRTERGDSAVYLCASSLRDRTGELFFGEGSRLTVL.

The V and J genes are TRBV27 and TRBJ2-1; 8 bases agree with TRBD2. Germline V gives CDR1 MNHEY, CDR2 SMNVEV (reference sequence). The CDR3 length is 16 residues. The trim removed 6 bases at V and 2 bases at J, leaving 9 bases unmatched. Written as DNA, the CDR3 is TGTGCCAGCAGAAGTGAGGGCGGGGGGCCCTACAATGAGCAGTTCTTC. This gives the protein CASRSEGGGPYNEQFF.

V usage is TRBV18 and J usage is TRBJ1-4; D is perhaps TRBD1 (5 bases). CDR1 is KGHSH and CDR2 is LQKENI in the germline V gene. The CDR3 spans 17 residues. Trimming took 1 base from V and 5 from J, leaving 17 bases between them. The CDR3 reads CASSPLGPGTENEKLFF. In DNA form, the CDR3 reads TGTGCCAGCTCACCACTTGGTCCCGGGACGGAGAATGAAAAACTGTTTTTT.

V is TRBV4-1 and J is TRBJ1-2; D is ambiguous. CDR3 size: 15 residues. V lost 4 bases and J 2 bases, leaving 14 bases between the germline ends. From germline, CDR1 is MGHRA and CDR2 YSYEKL. CDR3 in amino acids: CASSPSKIGNYGYTF. The CDR3 bases are TGCGCCAGCAGCCCATCTAAAATCGGGAACTATGGCTACACCTTC.

The V call is TRBV30, the J call TRBJ2-1, with TRBD2 identical over 9 bases. The CDR3 runs to 14 residues. Per germline, CDR1 GTSNPN and CDR2 SVGIG (reference sequence). Trimming removed 3 bases from V and 3 bases from J; junction bases left unmatched: 3. This CDR3 reads CAWRGSGSYNEQFF. The CDR3 DNA reads as TGTGCCTGGAGGGGTAGCGGGAGCTACAATGAGCAGTTCTTC.

The chain uses TRBV14 and TRBJ2-2; a weak D match, TRBD1 (6 bases). Per germline, CDR1 SGHDN and CDR2 FVKESK. V lost 5 bases, J lost 7 bases, and 14 bases lay in between. The CDR3 extends over 14 amino acids. CDR3 DNA: TGTGCCAGCAGCTGCAACAGGGTCAGCGGGGAGCTGTTTTTT. Translation: CASSCNRVSGELFF.

A single count supports this clone. Other DNA sequences in this sample translate to the same CDR3. This chain links TRBV6-5 with TRBJ2-7; either TRBD1 or TRBD2 may fit D (5 bases each). Germline V gives CDR1 MNHEY, CDR2 SVGAGI. This CDR3 spans 14 amino acids. Trimming removed 2 bases at V and 0 bases at J, with 8 bases between. The CDR3 region has the DNA TGTGCCAGCAGTTACGGGACGAGCTCCTACGAGCAGTACTTC. It translates to CASSYGTSSYEQYF.

The chain recombines TRBV30 with TRBJ1-2; tentative D call: TRBD1 (5 bases). CDR3 size: 15 residues. In germline, CDR1 is GTSNPN, CDR2 SVGIG (reference sequence). Trimming took off 1 base at V and 5 bases at J, with 17 bases between the two ends. DNA for the CDR3: TGTGCCTGGAGTGCGATGCAGGGTTTCGGGTATGGCTACACCTTC. Translated: CAWSAMQGFGYGYTF. Drawing the rest from reference TRBV30 and TRBJ1-2, the complete variable domain is SQTIHQWPATLVQPVGSPLSLECTVEGTSNPNLYWYRQAAGRGLQLLFYSVGIGQISSEVPQNLSASRPQDRQFILSSKKLLLSDSGFYLCAWSAMQGFGYGYTFGSGTRLTVV.

The gene calls are TRBV5-6 and TRBJ2-5; D gene ambiguous. This CDR3 has 14 amino acids. V lost 4 bases, J lost 3 bases, and 13 bases lay in between. CDR1 SGHDT and CDR2 YYEEEE come from the germline V gene. Written as DNA, the CDR3 is TGTGCCAGCAGCCTCCTTTTAGTGGAAGAGACCCAGTACTTC. Amino acids: CASSLLLVEETQYF.

The rearrangement uses TRBV5-6 and TRBJ1-2, with TRBD1 as a possible D gene (5 bases). V lost 4 bases and J lost 3, with 19 bases in between. CDR3 length: 16 amino acids. Germline V gives CDR1 SGHDT, CDR2 YYEEEE. The CDR3 here is CASSNPARARDYGYTF. CDR3 DNA: TGTGCCAGCAGCAACCCGGCCAGGGCCCGAGACTATGGCTACACCTTC.

This sequence joins TRBV10-2 and TRBJ2-3; D might be TRBD2 (6 bases). The V gene lost 6 bases and the J gene lost 0 bases, with 13 bases spanning the gap. The CDR3 sequence is 15 residues long. Germline CDR1 is WSHSY and CDR2 is SAAADI. In nucleotides, the CDR3 is TGCGCCAGCAGCAAGGAGGGGCCGAGCACAGATACGCAGTATTTT. Its translation: CASSKEGPSTDTQYF.